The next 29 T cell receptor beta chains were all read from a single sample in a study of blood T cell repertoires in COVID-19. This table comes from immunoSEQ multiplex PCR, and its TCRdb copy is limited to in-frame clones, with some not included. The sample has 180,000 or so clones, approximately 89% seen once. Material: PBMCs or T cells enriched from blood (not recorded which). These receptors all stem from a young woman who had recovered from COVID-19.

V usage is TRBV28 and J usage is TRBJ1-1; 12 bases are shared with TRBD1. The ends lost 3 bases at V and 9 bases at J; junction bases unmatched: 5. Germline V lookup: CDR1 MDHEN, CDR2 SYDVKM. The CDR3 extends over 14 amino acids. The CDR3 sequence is CASSLRGQGAKAFF. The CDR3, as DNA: TGTGCCAGCAGTTTGAGGGGACAGGGGGCCAAAGCTTTCTTT.

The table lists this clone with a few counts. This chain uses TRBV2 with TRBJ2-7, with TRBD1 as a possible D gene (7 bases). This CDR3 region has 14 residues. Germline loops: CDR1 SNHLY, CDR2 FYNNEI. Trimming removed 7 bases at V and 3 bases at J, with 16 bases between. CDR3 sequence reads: CASNSGGTHYEQYF. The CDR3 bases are TGTGCCAGCAACTCAGGGGGGACACACTACGAGCAGTACTTC.

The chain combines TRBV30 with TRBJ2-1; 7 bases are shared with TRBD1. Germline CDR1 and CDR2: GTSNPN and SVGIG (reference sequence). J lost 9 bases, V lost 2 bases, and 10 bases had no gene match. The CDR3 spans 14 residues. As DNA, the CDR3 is TGTGCCTGGAGTAAAGGGGGCGAGGTGCGTGAGCAGTTCTTC. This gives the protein CAWSKGGEVREQFF.

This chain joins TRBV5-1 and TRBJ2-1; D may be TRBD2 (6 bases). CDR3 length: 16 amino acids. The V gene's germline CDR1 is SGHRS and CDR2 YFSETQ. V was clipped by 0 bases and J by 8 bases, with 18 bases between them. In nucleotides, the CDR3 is TGCGCCAGCAGCTTGGTCCGCGGGGCCGGGGGAGATGAGCAGTTCTTC. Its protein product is CASSLVRGAGGDEQFF.

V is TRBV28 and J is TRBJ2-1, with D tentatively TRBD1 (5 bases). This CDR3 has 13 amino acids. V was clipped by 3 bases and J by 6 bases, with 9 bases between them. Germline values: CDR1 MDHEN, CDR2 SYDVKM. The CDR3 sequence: CASSLKQVNEQFF. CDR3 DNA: TGTGCCAGCAGTTTGAAACAGGTCAATGAGCAGTTCTTC.

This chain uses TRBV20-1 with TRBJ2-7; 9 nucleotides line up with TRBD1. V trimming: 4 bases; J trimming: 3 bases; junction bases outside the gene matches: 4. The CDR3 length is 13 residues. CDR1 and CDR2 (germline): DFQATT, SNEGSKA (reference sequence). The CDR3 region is CSANDRGIYEQYF. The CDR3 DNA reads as TGCAGTGCTAATGACAGGGGGATCTACGAGCAGTACTTC.

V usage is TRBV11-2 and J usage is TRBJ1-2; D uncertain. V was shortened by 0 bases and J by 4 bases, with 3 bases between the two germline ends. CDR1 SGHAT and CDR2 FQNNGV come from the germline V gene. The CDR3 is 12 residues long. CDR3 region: CASSLDFYGYTF. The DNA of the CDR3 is TGTGCCAGCAGCTTAGACTTCTATGGCTACACCTTC.

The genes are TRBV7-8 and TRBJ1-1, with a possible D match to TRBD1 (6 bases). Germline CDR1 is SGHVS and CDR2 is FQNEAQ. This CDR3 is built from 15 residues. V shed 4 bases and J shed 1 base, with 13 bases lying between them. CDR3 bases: TGTGCCAGCAGCTCCAGGGGTCACAAGAACACTGAAGCTTTCTTT. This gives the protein CASSSRGHKNTEAFF. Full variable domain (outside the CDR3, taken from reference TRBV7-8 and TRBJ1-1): GAGVSQSPRYKVAKRGQDVALRCDPISGHVSLFWYQQALGQGPEFLTYFQNEAQLDKSGLPSDRFFAERPEGSVSTLKIQRTQQEDSAVYLCASSSRGHKNTEAFFGQGTRLTVV.

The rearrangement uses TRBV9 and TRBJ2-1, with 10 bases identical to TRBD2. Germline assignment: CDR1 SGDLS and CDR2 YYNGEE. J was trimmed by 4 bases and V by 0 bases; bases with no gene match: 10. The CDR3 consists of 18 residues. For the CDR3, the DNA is TGTGCCAGCAGCGTAGGTACTAGCGGGAAGGGGGAATACAATGAGCAGTTCTTC. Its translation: CASSVGTSGKGEYNEQFF. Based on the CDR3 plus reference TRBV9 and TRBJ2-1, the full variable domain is DSGVTQTPKHLITATGQRVTLRCSPRSGDLSVYWYQQSLDQGLQFLIQYYNGEERAKGNILERFSAQQFPDLHSELNLSSLELGDSALYFCASSVGTSGKGEYNEQFFGPGTRLTVL.

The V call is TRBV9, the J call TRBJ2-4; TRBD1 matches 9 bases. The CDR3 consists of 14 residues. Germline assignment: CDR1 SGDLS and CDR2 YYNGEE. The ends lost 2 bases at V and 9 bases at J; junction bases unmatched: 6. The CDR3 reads CASSVEPTGGIQYF. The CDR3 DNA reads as TGTGCCAGCAGCGTGGAACCGACAGGGGGCATTCAGTACTTC.

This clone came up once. The CDR3 coding sequence is TGTGCCAGCTCAATGTCAGGTACCAATCAGCCCCAGCATTTT. Amino acids: CASSMSGTNQPQHF. The rearrangement uses TRBV18 and TRBJ1-5; no firm D call. The CDR3 loop spans 14 amino acids. Looked up from germline, CDR1 is KGHSH and CDR2 is LQKENI. V lost 5 bases and J lost 3, with 11 bases in between.

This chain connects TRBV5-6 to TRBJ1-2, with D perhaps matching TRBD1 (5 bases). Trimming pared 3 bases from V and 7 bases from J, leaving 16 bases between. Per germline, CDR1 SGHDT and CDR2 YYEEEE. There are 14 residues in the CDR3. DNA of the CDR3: TGTGCCAGCAGCTACCTCAGGGTCATTGGTGGCTACACCTTC. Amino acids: CASSYLRVIGGYTF.

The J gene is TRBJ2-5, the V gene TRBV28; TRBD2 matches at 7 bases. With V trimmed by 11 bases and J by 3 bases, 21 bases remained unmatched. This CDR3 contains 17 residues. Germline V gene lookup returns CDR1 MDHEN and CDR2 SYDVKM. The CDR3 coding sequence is TGTGCCGCCCGAAAGGGAGGGTCGGGACGGATGGAAGAGACCCAGTACTTC. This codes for CAARKGGSGRMEETQYF.

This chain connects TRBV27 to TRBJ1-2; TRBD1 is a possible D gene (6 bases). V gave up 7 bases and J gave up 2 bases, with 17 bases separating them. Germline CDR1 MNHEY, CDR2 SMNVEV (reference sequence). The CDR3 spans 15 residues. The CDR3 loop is CASTPLGGRNYGYTF. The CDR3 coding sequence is TGTGCCAGCACCCCCCTCGGGGGGCGAAACTATGGCTACACCTTC.

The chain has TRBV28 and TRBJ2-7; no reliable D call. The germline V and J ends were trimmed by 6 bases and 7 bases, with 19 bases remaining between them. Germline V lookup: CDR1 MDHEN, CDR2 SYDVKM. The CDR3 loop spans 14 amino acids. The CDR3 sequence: CASSPPGVLREQYF. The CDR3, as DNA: TGTGCCAGCAGCCCGCCCGGTGTGCTACGGGAGCAGTACTTC.

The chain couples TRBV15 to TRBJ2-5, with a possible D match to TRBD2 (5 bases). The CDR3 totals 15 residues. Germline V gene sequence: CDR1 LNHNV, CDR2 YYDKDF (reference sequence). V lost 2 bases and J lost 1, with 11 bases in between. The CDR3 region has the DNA TGTGCCACCAGCAGAAATAGCGAAGGCCAAGAGACCCAGTACTTC. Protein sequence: CATSRNSEGQETQYF.

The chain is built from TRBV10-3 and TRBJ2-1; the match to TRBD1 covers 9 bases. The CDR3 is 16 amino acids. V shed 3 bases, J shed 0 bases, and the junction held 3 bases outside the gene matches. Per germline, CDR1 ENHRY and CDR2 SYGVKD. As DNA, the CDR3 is TGTGCCATCAGTGATCGGACAGGGGCCTCCTACAATGAGCAGTTCTTC. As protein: CAISDRTGASYNEQFF.

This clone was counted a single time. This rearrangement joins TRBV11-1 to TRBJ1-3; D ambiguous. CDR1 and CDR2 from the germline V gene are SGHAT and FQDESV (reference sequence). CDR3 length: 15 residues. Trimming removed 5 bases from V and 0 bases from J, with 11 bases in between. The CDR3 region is CASSQMGTSGNTIYF. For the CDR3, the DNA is TGTGCCAGCAGCCAGATGGGCACCTCTGGAAACACCATATATTTT.

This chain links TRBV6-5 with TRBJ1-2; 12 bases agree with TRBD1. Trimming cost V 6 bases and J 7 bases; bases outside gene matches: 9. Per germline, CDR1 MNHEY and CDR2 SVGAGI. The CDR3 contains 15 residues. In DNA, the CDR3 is TGTGCCAGCAGGGATCCGGGACAGGGGGCCCGTGGCTACACCTTC. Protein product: CASRDPGQGARGYTF.

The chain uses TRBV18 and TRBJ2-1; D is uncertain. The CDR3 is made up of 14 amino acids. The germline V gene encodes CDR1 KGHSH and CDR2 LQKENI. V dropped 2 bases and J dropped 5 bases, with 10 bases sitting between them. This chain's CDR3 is CASSPVPGDNEQFF. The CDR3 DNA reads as TGTGCCAGCTCACCAGTGCCCGGTGACAATGAGCAGTTCTTC.

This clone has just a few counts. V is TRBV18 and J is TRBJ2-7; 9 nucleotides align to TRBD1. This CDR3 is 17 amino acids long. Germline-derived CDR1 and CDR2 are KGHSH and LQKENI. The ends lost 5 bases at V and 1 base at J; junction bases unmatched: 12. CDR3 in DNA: TGTGCCAGCTCATCTACCGGACAGGGGATCGGGTCCTACGAGCAGTACTTC. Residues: CASSSTGQGIGSYEQYF.

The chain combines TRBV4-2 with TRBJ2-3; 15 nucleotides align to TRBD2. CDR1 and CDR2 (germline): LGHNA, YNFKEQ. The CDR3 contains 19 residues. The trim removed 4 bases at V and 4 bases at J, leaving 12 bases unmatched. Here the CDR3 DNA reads TGTGCCAGCAGCCCCCTTAGGACTAGCGGGAGGGTGGTGGCAGATACGCAGTATTTT. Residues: CASSPLRTSGRVVADTQYF.

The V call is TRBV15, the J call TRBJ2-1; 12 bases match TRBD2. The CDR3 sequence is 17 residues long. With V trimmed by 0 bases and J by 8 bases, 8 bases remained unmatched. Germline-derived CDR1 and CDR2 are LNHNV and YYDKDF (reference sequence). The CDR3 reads CATSRDLAGGGGDEQFF. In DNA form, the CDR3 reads TGTGCCACCAGCAGAGATCTAGCGGGAGGGGGCGGGGATGAGCAGTTCTTC. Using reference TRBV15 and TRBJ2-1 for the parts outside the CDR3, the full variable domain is DAMVIQNPRYQVTQFGKPVTLSCSQTLNHNVMYWYQQKSSQAPKLLFHYYDKDFNNEADTPDNFQSRRPNTSFCFLDIRSPGLGDTAMYLCATSRDLAGGGGDEQFFGPGTRLTVL.

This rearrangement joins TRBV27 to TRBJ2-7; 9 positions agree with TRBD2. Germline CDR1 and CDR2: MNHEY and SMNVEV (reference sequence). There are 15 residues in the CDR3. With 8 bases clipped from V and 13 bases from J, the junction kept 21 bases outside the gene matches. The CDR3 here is CASGIPGLATSGEYF. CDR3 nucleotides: TGTGCCAGCGGAATTCCGGGACTAGCCACCTCAGGAGAATACTTC.

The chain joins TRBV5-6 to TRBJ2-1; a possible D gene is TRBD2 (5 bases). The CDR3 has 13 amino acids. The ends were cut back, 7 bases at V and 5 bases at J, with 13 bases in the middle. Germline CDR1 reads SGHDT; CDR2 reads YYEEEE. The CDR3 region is CASGLGGHNEQFF. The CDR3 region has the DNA TGTGCCAGCGGCCTCGGCGGGCACAATGAGCAGTTCTTC.

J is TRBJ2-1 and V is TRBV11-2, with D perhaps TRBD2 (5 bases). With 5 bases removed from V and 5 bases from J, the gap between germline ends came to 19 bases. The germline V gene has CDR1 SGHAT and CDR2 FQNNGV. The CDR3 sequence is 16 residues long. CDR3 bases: TGTGCCAGCAGCCCCCTAGGCGCGCCACTAGACAATGAGCAGTTCTTC. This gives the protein CASSPLGAPLDNEQFF.

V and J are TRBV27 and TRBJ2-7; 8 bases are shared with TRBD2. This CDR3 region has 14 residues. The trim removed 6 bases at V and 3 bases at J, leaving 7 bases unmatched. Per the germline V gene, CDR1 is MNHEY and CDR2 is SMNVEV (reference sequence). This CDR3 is CASRKLAESYEQYF. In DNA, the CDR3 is TGTGCCAGCAGGAAACTAGCGGAGAGCTACGAGCAGTACTTC.

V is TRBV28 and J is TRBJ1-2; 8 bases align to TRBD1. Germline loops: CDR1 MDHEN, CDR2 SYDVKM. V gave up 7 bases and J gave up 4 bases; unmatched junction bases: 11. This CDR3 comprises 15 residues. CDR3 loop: CASTYTRTGTYGYTF. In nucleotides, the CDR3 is TGTGCCAGCACCTACACCCGGACAGGGACCTATGGCTACACCTTC.

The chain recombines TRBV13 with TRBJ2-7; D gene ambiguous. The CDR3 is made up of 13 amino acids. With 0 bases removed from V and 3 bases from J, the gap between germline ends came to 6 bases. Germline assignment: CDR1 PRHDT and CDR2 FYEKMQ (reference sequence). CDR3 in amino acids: CASSLGVSYEQYF. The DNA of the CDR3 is TGTGCCAGCAGCTTAGGAGTCAGCTACGAGCAGTACTTC.